Here is one T cell receptor beta chain with its context. Per germline, CDR1 MNHNS and CDR2 SASEGT. V lost 3 bases and J 9 bases, leaving 9 bases between the germline ends. The length of the CDR3 is 12 residues. TCRdb's table, derived via immunoSEQ multiplex PCR, lists solely in-frame clones and lacks some. The table records 65,000 to 80,000 clones, around 87% of them present only once. The sample belongs to a study of blood T cell repertoires in COVID-19. About the study: PBMCs, B-cell-depleted T cells, or T cells provided the cDNA or gDNA that made up the material.

The sequence derives from a middle-aged man with active COVID-19. J is TRBJ1-3 and V is TRBV6-1; D is unclear. Sequenced: peripheral blood. As DNA, the CDR3 is TGTGCCAGCAGTGATACCCCAGTCACCATATATTTT. It encodes CASSDTPVTIYF.